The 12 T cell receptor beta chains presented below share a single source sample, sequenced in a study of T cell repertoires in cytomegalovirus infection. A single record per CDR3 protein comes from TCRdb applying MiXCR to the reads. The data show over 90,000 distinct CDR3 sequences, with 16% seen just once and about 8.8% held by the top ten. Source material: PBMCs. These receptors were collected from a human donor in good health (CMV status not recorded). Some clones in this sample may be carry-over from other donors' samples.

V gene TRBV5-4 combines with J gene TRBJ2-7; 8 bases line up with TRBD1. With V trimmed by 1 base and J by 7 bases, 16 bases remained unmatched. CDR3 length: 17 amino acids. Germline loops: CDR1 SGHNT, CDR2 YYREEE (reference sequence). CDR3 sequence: CASSLFGQGANVWEQYF. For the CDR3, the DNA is TGTGCCAGCAGCTTGTTCGGCCAGGGGGCTAATGTATGGGAGCAGTACTTC.

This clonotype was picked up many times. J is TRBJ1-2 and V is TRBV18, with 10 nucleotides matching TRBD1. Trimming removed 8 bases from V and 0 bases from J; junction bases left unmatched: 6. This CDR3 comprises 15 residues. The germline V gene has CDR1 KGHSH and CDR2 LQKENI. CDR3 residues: CASIPGTGANYGYTF. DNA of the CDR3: TGTGCCAGCATACCCGGGACAGGGGCTAACTATGGCTACACCTTC.

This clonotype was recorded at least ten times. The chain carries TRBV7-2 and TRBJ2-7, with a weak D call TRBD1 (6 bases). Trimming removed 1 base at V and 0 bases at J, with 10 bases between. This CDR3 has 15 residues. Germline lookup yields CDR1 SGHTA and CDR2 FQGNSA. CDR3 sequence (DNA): TGTGCCAGCAGCTTAGGACAGGCCCCCTCCTACGAGCAGTACTTC. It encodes CASSLGQAPSYEQYF.

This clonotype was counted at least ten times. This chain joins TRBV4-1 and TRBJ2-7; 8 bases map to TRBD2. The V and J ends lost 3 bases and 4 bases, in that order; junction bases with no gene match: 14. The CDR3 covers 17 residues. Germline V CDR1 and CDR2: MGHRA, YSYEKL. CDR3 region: CASSQFIIGGGRYEQYF. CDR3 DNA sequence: TGCGCCAGCAGCCAGTTTATAATCGGCGGGGGGCGGTACGAGCAGTACTTC.

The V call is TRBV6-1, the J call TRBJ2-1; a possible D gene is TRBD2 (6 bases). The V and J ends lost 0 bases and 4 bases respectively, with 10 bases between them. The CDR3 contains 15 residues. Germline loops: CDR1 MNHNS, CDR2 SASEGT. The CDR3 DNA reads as TGTGCCAGCAGTGAAGCGGTTAGCGGATACAATGAGCAGTTCTTC. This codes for CASSEAVSGYNEQFF.

This CDR3 reads CASSGRVRQPQHF. The DNA of the CDR3 is TGTGCCAGCAGTGGCAGGGTCCGTCAGCCCCAGCATTTT. V gene TRBV6-5 combines with J gene TRBJ1-5; the D gene is possibly TRBD1 (5 bases). In germline, CDR1 is MNHEY, CDR2 SVGAGI. This CDR3 has 13 residues. Trimming pared 5 bases from V and 6 bases from J, leaving 11 bases between.

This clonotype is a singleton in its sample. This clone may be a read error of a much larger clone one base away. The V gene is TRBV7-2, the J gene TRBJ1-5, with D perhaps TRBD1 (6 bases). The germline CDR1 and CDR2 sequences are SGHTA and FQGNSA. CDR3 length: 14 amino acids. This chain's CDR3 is CAGSLMRGDQPQHF. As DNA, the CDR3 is TGTGCCGGCAGCTTAATGAGGGGGGATCAGCCCCAGCATTTT.

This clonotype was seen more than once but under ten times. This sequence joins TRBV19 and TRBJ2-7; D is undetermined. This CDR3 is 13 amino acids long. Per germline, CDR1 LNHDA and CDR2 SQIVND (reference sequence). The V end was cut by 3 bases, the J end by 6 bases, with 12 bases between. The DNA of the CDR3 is TGTGCCAGTAGTATGCTGAGTACCAGCGAGCAGTACTTC. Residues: CASSMLSTSEQYF. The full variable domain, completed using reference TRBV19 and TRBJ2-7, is DGGITQSPKYLFRKEGQNVTLSCEQNLNHDAMYWYRQDPGQGLRLIYYSQIVNDFQKGDIAEGYSVSREKKESFPLTVTSAQKNPTAFYLCASSMLSTSEQYFGPGTRLTVT.

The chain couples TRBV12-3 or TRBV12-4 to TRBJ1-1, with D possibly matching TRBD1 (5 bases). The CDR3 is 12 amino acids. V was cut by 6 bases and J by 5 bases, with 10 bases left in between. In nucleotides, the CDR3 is TGTGCCAGCAGGGGGGGACGTACTGAAGCTTTCTTT. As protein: CASRGGRTEAFF.

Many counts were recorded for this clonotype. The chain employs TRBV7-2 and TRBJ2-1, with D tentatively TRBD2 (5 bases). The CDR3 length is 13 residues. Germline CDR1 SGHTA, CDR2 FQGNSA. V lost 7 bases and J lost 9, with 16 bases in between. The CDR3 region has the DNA TGTGCCAGCAAAGGTACCGCCGGAGGTGAGCAGTTCTTC. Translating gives CASKGTAGGEQFF.

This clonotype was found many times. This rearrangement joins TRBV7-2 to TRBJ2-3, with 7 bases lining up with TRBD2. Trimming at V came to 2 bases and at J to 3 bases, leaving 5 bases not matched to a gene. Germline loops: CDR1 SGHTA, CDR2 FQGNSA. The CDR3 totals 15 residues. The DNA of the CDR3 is TGTGCCAGCAGCTTATTACGCGGGGGAACAGATACGCAGTATTTT. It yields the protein CASSLLRGGTDTQYF.

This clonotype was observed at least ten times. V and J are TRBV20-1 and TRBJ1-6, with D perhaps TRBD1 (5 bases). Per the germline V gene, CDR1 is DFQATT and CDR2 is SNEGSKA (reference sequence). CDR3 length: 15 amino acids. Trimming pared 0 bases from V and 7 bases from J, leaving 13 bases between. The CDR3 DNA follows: TGCAGTGCTAGAGATCTATGGAGGGACAATTCACCCCTCCACTTT. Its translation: CSARDLWRDNSPLHF.